These 21 T cell receptor beta chains came from one sample sequenced in a study of beta chain features in type 1 diabetes. cDNA synthesis used the whole RNA isolate, giving expressed TCRB sequences. The repertoire was sequenced with immunoSEQ multiplex PCR; TCRdb's copy has only in-frame clones and lacks some. Of just under 150,000 clones in the sample, roughly 10% were seen once. The sequencing sample was made of naive CD4+ T cells from blood. The receptors come from a man aged 18 to 29 in good health.

This clone occurred a few times. The genes are TRBV9 and TRBJ2-3, with a tentative D call TRBD1 (6 bases). The CDR3 covers 15 residues. Germline V gene sequence: CDR1 SGDLS, CDR2 YYNGEE. The germline V and J ends were trimmed by 2 bases and 2 bases, with 12 bases remaining between them. The CDR3 here is CASSVGAGDTDTQYF. In nucleotides, the CDR3 is TGTGCCAGCAGCGTGGGGGCTGGGGACACAGATACGCAGTATTTT. The whole variable domain, filled in from reference TRBV9 and TRBJ2-3, reads DSGVTQTPKHLITATGQRVTLRCSPRSGDLSVYWYQQSLDQGLQFLIQYYNGEERAKGNILERFSAQQFPDLHSELNLSSLELGDSALYFCASSVGAGDTDTQYFGPGTRLTVL.

This sequence joins TRBV5-1 and TRBJ1-5; no definite D call. The CDR3 has 13 residues. Trimming cost V 4 bases and J 4 bases, with 9 bases left between them. From germline, CDR1 is SGHRS and CDR2 YFSETQ. CDR3 bases: TGCGCCAGCAGCCTACACTATAATCAGCCCCAGCATTTT. Translation gives CASSLHYNQPQHF.

This clone has just a few counts. The chain is built from TRBV6-5 and TRBJ2-3; tentatively, D is TRBD2 (6 bases). The germline V gene encodes CDR1 MNHEY and CDR2 SVGAGI. CDR3 length equals 14 residues. Trimming pared 6 bases from V and 2 bases from J, leaving 12 bases between. This CDR3 reads CASRGRTLTDTQYF. The CDR3, as DNA: TGTGCCAGCAGAGGGAGGACGCTCACAGATACGCAGTATTTT.

This chain connects TRBV6-5 to TRBJ1-2; 7 nucleotides align to TRBD1. This CDR3 has 13 amino acids. With V trimmed by 7 bases and J by 4 bases, 6 bases remained unmatched. Looked up from germline, CDR1 is MNHEY and CDR2 is SVGAGI. The CDR3 DNA is TGTGCCAGCAAGGTTCAGGGGGGCTATGGCTACACCTTC. This codes for CASKVQGGYGYTF.

This sequence joins TRBV6-1 and TRBJ1-2; 7 bases line up with TRBD1. V was clipped by 1 base and J by 0 bases; unmatched bases: 8. This CDR3 is built from 17 residues. Germline CDR1 and CDR2: MNHNS and SASEGT. The CDR3 sequence is CASSEGSLGQPNYGYTF. DNA for the CDR3: TGTGCCAGCAGTGAAGGGTCTCTGGGACAGCCTAACTATGGCTACACCTTC.

This clone was seen a handful of times. V gene TRBV7-2 combines with J gene TRBJ2-7, with D perhaps matching TRBD2 (6 bases). Trimming removed 5 bases at V and 4 bases at J, with 12 bases between. The CDR3 is 13 residues long. Germline CDR1 SGHTA, CDR2 FQGNSA. CDR3 region: CASSPVAGYEQYF. The CDR3 nucleotides read TGTGCCAGCAGCCCCGTTGCGGGATACGAGCAGTACTTC.

The chain couples TRBV7-3 to TRBJ2-3; 8 bases are shared with TRBD2. Germline loops: CDR1 SGHTA, CDR2 FQGTGA. The V segment lost 6 bases and the J segment 11 bases; nucleotides outside the gene matches: 22. This CDR3 is built from 17 residues. In nucleotides, the CDR3 is TGTGCCAGCAGTCGTCGTGGTGTGACCAGCGGGGGAACCGAGCAGTATTTT. This sequence encodes CASSRRGVTSGGTEQYF.

J is TRBJ1-2 and V is TRBV5-1; maybe TRBD1 (5 bases). Trimming removed 5 bases from V and 3 bases from J, with 14 bases in between. Germline lookup yields CDR1 SGHRS and CDR2 YFSETQ. This CDR3 has 14 residues. The CDR3 here is CASSQGPLDYGYTF. CDR3 DNA sequence: TGCGCCAGCAGTCAGGGCCCCCTAGACTATGGCTACACCTTC.

This chain connects TRBV13 to TRBJ2-7; 7 bases align to TRBD1. J lost 4 bases, V lost 5 bases, and 11 bases had no gene match. This CDR3 has 15 amino acids. CDR1 PRHDT and CDR2 FYEKMQ come from the germline V gene (reference sequence). The CDR3 sequence: CASSPDSGGGYEQYF. In DNA, the CDR3 is TGTGCCAGCAGCCCCGATTCAGGGGGTGGTTACGAGCAGTACTTC.

A note on this clone: This same CDR3 is encoded by further DNA sequences in the sample. This chain joins TRBV6-5 and TRBJ1-1, with a possible D match to TRBD1 (6 bases). Trimming left V 0 bases short and J 5 bases short, with 7 bases between. The germline gives CDR1 MNHEY, CDR2 SVGAGI. The CDR3 consists of 13 residues. The CDR3 spells CASSYSRGTEAFF. CDR3 DNA sequence: TGTGCCAGCAGTTACTCCAGGGGAACTGAAGCTTTCTTT.

This clone was observed a few times. The rearrangement links TRBV4-3 to TRBJ2-3, with a weak D call TRBD2 (6 bases). This CDR3 contains 16 residues. Per the germline V gene, CDR1 is LGHNA and CDR2 is YSLEER. V lost 0 bases, J lost 2 bases, and 12 bases lay in between. The CDR3: CASSQEAGPPTDTQYF. The CDR3 DNA reads as TGCGCCAGCAGCCAAGAGGCGGGGCCTCCCACAGATACGCAGTATTTT.

V gene TRBV7-9 combines with J gene TRBJ2-5; 8 nucleotides line up with TRBD1. The end of the DNA aligns better with TRBJ2-7, so the J call may be wrong. The length of the CDR3 is 13 residues. Germline V CDR1 and CDR2: SEHNR, FQNEAQ (reference sequence). CDR3 sequence: CASSNRDRYEQYF. The CDR3 coding sequence is TGTGCCAGCAGCAACCGGGACAGGTACGAGCAGTACTTC.

This clone appeared a few times. The gene calls are TRBV25-1 and TRBJ2-1, with 8 positions matching TRBD2. V lost 7 bases, J lost 4 bases, and 12 bases stayed unmatched. This CDR3 has 16 residues. Germline V CDR1 and CDR2: MGHDK, SYGVNS. CDR3 sequence reads: CASTTSAIAGYNEQFF. The CDR3 bases are TGTGCCAGCACCACCTCAGCGATAGCGGGGTACAATGAGCAGTTCTTC.

This clone occurred a few times. The chain employs TRBV5-1 and TRBJ2-1, with 8 bases aligning to TRBD2. This CDR3 has 13 amino acids. Germline CDR1 SGHRS, CDR2 YFSETQ. V lost 4 bases, J lost 8 bases, and 5 bases stayed unmatched. CDR3 DNA: TGCGCCAGCAGCCCGGGACTAGTCGATGAGCAGTTCTTC. Protein: CASSPGLVDEQFF.

The table lists this clone with a few counts. The chain employs TRBV5-1 and TRBJ2-7; D is perhaps TRBD1 (5 bases). This CDR3 comprises 15 residues. V lost 0 bases and J lost 4, with 14 bases in between. The V gene's germline CDR1 is SGHRS and CDR2 YFSETQ. CDR3 DNA sequence: TGCGCCAGCAGCTTGGAAGACAGACCTGGATACGAGCAGTACTTC. It codes for CASSLEDRPGYEQYF. The full variable domain, in which reference TRBV5-1 and TRBJ2-7 provide the parts outside the CDR3, is KAGVTQTPRYLIKTRGQQVTLSCSPISGHRSVSWYQQTPGQGLQFLFEYFSETQRNKGNFPGRFSGRQFSNSRSEMNVSTLELGDSALYLCASSLEDRPGYEQYFGPGTRLTVT.

This clone was counted only a few times. The genes are TRBV7-9 and TRBJ2-1; 10 nucleotides align to TRBD2. V dropped 5 bases and J dropped 0; count of bases not matched to a gene: 4. This CDR3 comprises 16 residues. CDR1 is SEHNR and CDR2 is FQNEAQ in the germline V gene (reference sequence). The CDR3 coding sequence is TGTGCCAGCAGCCCAAAGCGGGGGGGCTCCTACAATGAGCAGTTCTTC. This encodes CASSPKRGGSYNEQFF.

This clone occurred a few times. The CDR3 loop is CASSFGTGSYNEQFF. CDR3 bases: TGTGCCAGCAGCTTTGGGACAGGGTCGTACAATGAGCAGTTCTTC. The chain has TRBV7-9 and TRBJ2-1, with 9 bases identical to TRBD1. CDR1 is SEHNR and CDR2 is FQNEAQ in the germline V gene (reference sequence). The CDR3 length is 15 residues. The V segment lost 3 bases and the J segment 4 bases; nucleotides outside the gene matches: 4. The variable domain in full, completed from reference TRBV7-9 and TRBJ2-1, reads DTGVSQNPRHKITKRGQNVTFRCDPISEHNRLYWYRQTLGQGPEFLTYFQNEAQLEKSRLLSDRFSAERPKGSFSTLEIQRTEQGDSAMYLCASSFGTGSYNEQFFGPGTRLTVL.

This clone was seen many times. The V gene is TRBV2, the J gene TRBJ2-6; 7 bases match TRBD2. J gave up 0 bases and V 4 bases, and 6 bases lay outside the gene matches. From germline, CDR1 is SNHLY and CDR2 FYNNEI. CDR3 size: 17 residues. CDR3 sequence reads: CASSVVPGGSGANVLTF. CDR3 coding DNA: TGTGCCAGCAGTGTGGTCCCGGGGGGCTCTGGGGCCAACGTCCTGACTTTC. Using reference TRBV2 and TRBJ2-6 for the parts outside the CDR3, the full variable domain is EPEVTQTPSHQVTQMGQEVILRCVPISNHLYFYWYRQILGQKVEFLVSFYNNEISEKSEIFDDQFSVERPDGSNFTLKIRSTKLEDSAMYFCASSVVPGGSGANVLTFGAGSRLTVL.

This chain connects TRBV9 to TRBJ2-7; D unclear. Trimming took 5 bases from V and 6 from J, leaving 15 bases between them. Germline V CDR1 and CDR2: SGDLS, YYNGEE. This CDR3 contains 13 residues. The CDR3 DNA is TGTGCCAGCAGTCCCAGACGGGTCGGCGAGCAGTACTTC. It is translated as CASSPRRVGEQYF.

This chain connects TRBV7-3 to TRBJ2-5; D is possibly TRBD2 (6 bases). This CDR3 contains 15 residues. Germline V gives CDR1 SGHTA, CDR2 FQGTGA. The V gene lost 1 base and the J gene lost 5 bases, with 14 bases spanning the gap. CDR3 nucleotides: TGTGCCAGCAGCTTAATGGGGGGTCCTAGGGAGACCCAGTACTTC. It encodes CASSLMGGPRETQYF.

V is TRBV19 and J is TRBJ1-5; D is ambiguous. The CDR3 totals 15 residues. Trimming pared 7 bases from V and 2 bases from J, leaving 15 bases between. Germline values: CDR1 LNHDA, CDR2 SQIVND (reference sequence). The DNA for the CDR3 is TGTGCCAGTACCCCGACACCGTCCCGCAATCAGCCCCAGCATTTT. It codes for CASTPTPSRNQPQHF. Complete variable domain (other parts from reference TRBV19 and TRBJ1-5): DGGITQSPKYLFRKEGQNVTLSCEQNLNHDAMYWYRQDPGQGLRLIYYSQIVNDFQKGDIAEGYSVSREKKESFPLTVTSAQKNPTAFYLCASTPTPSRNQPQHFGDGTRLSIL.